This entry describes one TCR beta chain. What antigen it recognizes has not been identified. The sample holds no much larger clone one base away, and base qualities are not on file. The CDR1 and CDR2 encoded by the germline V gene are SNHLY and FYNNEI. The CDR3 runs 11 amino acids, cysteine and phenylalanine included. CDR3 DNA is the only sequence kept; it has 33 bases, read in frame from the first base. V was cut back by 7 bases and J by 2 bases, leaving a gap of 5 bases between them. Library creation used PCR. For sequencing, an Illumina HiSeq 2500 was employed. TCR library preparation used molecular barcoding, with unique molecular identifiers applied to normalize quantification of the TCRbeta repertoire. Using fastp at Q25 and MiXCR, TCRdb reprocessed the public reads and kept productive beta chains. Rows with a matching CDR3 protein are joined into one entry that keeps the most common DNA and genes. For this sample the table gives about 600,000 distinct CDR3 sequences, of which roughly 13% were detected only once. Around 2.2% of the sample is held by the ten biggest clonotypes.

The treatment or condition label for this specimen denotes: allogeneic hematopoietic cell transplantation with graft depleted of TCRalphabeta T cells and CD19 B cells. Transplant recipients were children who received TCRalphabeta/CD19-depleted allogeneic hematopoietic cell grafts. This record belongs to a study of T-cell reconstitution after alpha-beta-depleted transplantation in children (dated by TCRdb to the mid-2010s). Turning to the overall study: The study quantitatively tracked T-cell immune reconstitution after TCRalphabeta/CD19-depleted allogeneic hematopoietic cell transplantation in children using TCR repertoire profiling. Here is what the overall study found, with its caveats: In some patients, the high TCRbeta diversity seen at day 60 was put down to recipient T cells and intrathymic progenitors that had survived conditioning. Over the following months the frequencies of hyperexpanded clones went down, and after one year T-cell counts and TCRbeta diversity were mostly credited to newly produced T cells. About two months after transplant, the apparently early recovery of alphabetaT-cell counts reportedly depended on just several hundred clones that had expanded rapidly and came from non-depleted graft cells.

This receptor was taken from a male patient under 18 who had a stem cell transplant for acute myeloid leukemia, so the T cells may come from the graft donor. Recombination linked TRBV2 to TRBJ2-5, with the D gene too uncertain to name. The specimen comprised PBMCs, mostly from graft donor cells, sampled 360 days after TCRalphabeta/CD19-depleted stem cell transplant. DNA sequence: TGTGCCAGCATGTTACAAGAGACCCAGTACTTC. It codes for CASMLQETQYF. The CDR3 plus the reference TRBV2 and TRBJ2-5 genes for the other parts give the full variable domain: EPEVTQTPSHQVTQMGQEVILRCVPISNHLYFYWYRQILGQKVEFLVSFYNNEISEKSEIFDDQFSVERPDGSNFTLKIRSTKLEDSAMYFCASMLQETQYFGPGTRLLVL.